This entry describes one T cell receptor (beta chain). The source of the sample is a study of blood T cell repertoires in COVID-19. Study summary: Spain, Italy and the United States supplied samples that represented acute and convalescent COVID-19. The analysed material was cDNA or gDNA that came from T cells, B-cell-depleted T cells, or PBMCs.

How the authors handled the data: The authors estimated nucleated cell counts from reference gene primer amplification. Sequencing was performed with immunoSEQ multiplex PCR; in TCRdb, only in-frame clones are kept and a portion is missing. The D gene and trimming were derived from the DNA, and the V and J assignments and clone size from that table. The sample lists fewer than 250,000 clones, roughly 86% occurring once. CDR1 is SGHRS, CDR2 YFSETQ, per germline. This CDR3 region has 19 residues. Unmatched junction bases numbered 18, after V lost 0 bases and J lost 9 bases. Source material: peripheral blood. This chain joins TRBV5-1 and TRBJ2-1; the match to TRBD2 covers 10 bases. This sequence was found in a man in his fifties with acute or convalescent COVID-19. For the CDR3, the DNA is TGCGCCAGCAGCTTGGACACGGGACTAGCGAAGCGGGGGGGGATTGAGCAGTTCTTC. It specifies CASSLDTGLAKRGGIEQFF.